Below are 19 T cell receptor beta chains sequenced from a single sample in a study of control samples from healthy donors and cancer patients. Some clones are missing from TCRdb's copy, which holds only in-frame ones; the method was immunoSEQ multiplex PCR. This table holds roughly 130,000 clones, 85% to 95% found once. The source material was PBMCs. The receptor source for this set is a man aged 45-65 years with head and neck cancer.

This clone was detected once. The CDR3 loop is CASWGTSGGIYNEQFF. CDR3 nucleotide sequence: TGTGCCAGTTGGGGGACTAGCGGGGGCATATACAATGAGCAGTTCTTC. The V call is TRBV19, the J call TRBJ2-1; 14 positions agree with TRBD2. Germline V gene lookup returns CDR1 LNHDA and CDR2 SQIVND (reference sequence). This CDR3 has 16 residues. Trimming cost V 8 bases and J 4 bases; bases outside gene matches: 7.

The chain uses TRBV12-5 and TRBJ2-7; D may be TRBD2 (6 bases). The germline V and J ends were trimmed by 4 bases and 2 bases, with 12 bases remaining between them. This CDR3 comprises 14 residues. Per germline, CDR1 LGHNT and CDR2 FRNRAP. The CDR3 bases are TGTGCTAGTGGTTCCCGGGGCGGGGCCTACGAGCAGTACTTC. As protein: CASGSRGGAYEQYF.

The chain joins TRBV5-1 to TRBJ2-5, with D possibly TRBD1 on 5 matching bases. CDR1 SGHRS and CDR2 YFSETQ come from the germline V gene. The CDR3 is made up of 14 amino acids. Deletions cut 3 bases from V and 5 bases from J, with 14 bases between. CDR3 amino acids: CASSYTGGVETQYF. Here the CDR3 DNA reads TGCGCCAGCAGCTACACAGGTGGCGTGGAGACCCAGTACTTC.

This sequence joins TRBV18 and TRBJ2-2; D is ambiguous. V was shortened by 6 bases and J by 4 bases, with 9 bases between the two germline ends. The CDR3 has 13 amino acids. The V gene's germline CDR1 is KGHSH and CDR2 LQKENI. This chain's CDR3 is CASSAGITGELFF. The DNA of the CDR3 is TGTGCCAGCTCGGCAGGAATCACCGGGGAGCTGTTTTTT.

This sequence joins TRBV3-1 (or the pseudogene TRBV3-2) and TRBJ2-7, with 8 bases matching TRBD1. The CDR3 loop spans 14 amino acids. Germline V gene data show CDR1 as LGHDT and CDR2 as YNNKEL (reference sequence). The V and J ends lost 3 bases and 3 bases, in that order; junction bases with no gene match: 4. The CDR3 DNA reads TGTGCCAGCAGCCAGGGACAGGAGAACTACGAGCAGTACTTC. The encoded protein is CASSQGQENYEQYF.

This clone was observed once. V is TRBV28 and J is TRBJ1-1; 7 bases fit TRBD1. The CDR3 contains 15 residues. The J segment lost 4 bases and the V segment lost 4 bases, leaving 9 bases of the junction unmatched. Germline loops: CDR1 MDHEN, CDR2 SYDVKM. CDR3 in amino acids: CASSSPRGASTEAFF. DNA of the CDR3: TGTGCCAGCAGTTCCCCCAGGGGGGCTAGCACTGAAGCTTTCTTT. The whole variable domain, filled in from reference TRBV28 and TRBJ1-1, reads DVKVTQSSRYLVKRTGEKVFLECVQDMDHENMFWYRQDPGLGLRLIYFSYDVKMKEKGDIPEGYSVSREKKERFSLILESASTNQTSMYLCASSSPRGASTEAFFGQGTRLTVV.

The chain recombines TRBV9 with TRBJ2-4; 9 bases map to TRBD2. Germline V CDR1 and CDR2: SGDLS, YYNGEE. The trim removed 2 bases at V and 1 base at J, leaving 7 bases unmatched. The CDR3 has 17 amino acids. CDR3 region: CASSVGGTSSAKNIQYF. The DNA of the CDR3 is TGTGCCAGCAGCGTTGGGGGGACTAGCTCGGCCAAAAACATTCAGTACTTC.

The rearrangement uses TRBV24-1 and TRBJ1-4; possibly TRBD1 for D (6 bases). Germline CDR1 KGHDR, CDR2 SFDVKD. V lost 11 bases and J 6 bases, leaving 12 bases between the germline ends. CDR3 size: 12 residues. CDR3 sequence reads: CAKGGAHEKLFF. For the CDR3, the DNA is TGTGCCAAAGGGGGGGCCCATGAAAAACTGTTTTTT.

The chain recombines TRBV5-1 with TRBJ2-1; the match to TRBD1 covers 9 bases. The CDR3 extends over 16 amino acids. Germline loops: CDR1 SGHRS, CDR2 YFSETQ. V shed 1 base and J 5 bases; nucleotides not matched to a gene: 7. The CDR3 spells CASSLSAGTGNNEQFF. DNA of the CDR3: TGCGCCAGCAGCTTGAGCGCCGGGACAGGGAACAATGAGCAGTTCTTC.

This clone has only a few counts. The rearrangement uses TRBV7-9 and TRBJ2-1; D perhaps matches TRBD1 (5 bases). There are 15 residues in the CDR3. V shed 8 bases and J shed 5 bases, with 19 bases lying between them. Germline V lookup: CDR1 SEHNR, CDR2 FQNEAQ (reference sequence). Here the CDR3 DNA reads TGTGCCAGCTCCACAGTGGCGTCCAGGGACAATGAGCAGTTCTTC. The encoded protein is CASSTVASRDNEQFF.

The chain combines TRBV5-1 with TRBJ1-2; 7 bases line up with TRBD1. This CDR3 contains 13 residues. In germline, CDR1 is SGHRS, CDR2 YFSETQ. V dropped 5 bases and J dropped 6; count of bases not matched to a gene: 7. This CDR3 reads CASRLGQRDGYTF. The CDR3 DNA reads TGCGCCAGCAGGCTGGGACAGCGTGATGGCTACACCTTC.

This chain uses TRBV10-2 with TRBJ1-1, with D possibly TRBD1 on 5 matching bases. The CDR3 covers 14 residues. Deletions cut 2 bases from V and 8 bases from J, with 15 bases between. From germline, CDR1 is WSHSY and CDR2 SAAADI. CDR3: CASSEEGSTLEAFF. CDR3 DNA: TGCGCCAGCAGTGAGGAGGGGTCTACCCTCGAAGCTTTCTTT.

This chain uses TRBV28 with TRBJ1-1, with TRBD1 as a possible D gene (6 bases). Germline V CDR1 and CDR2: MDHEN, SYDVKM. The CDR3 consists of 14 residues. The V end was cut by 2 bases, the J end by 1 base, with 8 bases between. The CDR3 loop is CASSLGQKNTEAFF. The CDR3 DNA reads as TGTGCCAGCAGTTTAGGACAGAAGAACACTGAAGCTTTCTTT.

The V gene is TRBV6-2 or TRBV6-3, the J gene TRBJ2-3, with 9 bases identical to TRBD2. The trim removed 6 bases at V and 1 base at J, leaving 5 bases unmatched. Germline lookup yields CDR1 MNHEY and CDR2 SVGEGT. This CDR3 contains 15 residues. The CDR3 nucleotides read TGTGCCAGCAGCCCTCGGACTAGCGGCACAGATACGCAGTATTTT. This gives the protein CASSPRTSGTDTQYF.

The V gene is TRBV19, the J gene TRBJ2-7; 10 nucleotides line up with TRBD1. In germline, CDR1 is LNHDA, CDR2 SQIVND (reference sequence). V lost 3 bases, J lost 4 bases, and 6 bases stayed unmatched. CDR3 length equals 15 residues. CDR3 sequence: CASSIGTGAGYEQYF. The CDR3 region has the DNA TGTGCCAGTAGTATTGGGACAGGGGCAGGGTACGAGCAGTACTTC.

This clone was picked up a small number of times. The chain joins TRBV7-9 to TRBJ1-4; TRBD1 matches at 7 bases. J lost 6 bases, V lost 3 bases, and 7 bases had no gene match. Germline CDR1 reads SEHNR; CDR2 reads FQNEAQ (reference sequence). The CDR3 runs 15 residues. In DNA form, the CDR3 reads TGTGCCAGCAGCTTTACCGGGACAGCAGATGAAAAACTGTTTTTT. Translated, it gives CASSFTGTADEKLFF.

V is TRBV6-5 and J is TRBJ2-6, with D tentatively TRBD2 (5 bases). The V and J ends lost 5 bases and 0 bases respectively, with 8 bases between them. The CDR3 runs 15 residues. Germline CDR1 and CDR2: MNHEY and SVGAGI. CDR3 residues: CASSSAGSGANVLTF. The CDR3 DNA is TGTGCCAGCAGTAGTGCGGGCTCTGGGGCCAACGTCCTGACTTTC.

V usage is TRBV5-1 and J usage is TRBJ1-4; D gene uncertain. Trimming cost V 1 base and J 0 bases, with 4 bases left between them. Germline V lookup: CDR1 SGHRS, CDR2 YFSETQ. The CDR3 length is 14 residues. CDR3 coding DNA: TGCGCCAGCAGCTTGCAGACAACTAATGAAAAACTGTTTTTT. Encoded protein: CASSLQTTNEKLFF.

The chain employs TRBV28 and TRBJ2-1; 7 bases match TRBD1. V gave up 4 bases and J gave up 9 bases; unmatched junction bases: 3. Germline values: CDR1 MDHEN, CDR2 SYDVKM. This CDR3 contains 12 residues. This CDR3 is CASSYRGVEQFF. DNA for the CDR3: TGTGCCAGCAGTTACAGGGGTGTTGAGCAGTTCTTC.